Presented here are 16 T cell receptor beta chains from one specimen sequenced in a study of T cells in Graves' hyperthyroidism and ophthalmopathy. TCR beta CDR3 region amplification was performed from RNA transcripts. Initially, a first-round RT-PCR of the TCR CDR3 employed the HTBI primer set. TCRdb re-derived calls from the multiplex PCR reads in MiXCR, one entry per CDR3 protein. The table shows hundreds of thousands of distinct CDR3 sequences, with more than 30% occurring only once. Material for sequencing was blood. The receptors stem from a man aged 18 to 35 with Graves' hyperthyroidism.

This clonotype showed up many times. The genes are TRBV29-1 and TRBJ2-7; no clear D gene. There are 14 residues in the CDR3. V gave up 2 bases and J gave up 2 bases, with 13 bases separating them. Germline lookup yields CDR1 SQVTM and CDR2 ANQGSEA. As DNA, the CDR3 is TGCAGCGTTGAAATTCCAGGCGTTGCCTACGAGCAGTACTTC. Amino acid sequence: CSVEIPGVAYEQYF.

This chain connects TRBV29-1 to TRBJ2-5; D gene ambiguous. CDR1 is SQVTM, CDR2 ANQGSEA, per germline. V was pared by 6 bases and J by 2 bases, with 13 bases between. The CDR3 length is 13 residues. Here the CDR3 DNA reads TGCAGCGTAGCGATCAGGTCGCAAGAGACCCAGTACTTC. Encoded protein: CSVAIRSQETQYF.

This clonotype was detected only a few times. This chain connects TRBV20-1 to TRBJ1-1, with 8 bases matching TRBD1. Germline assignment: CDR1 DFQATT and CDR2 SNEGSKA (reference sequence). V shed 3 bases and J 1 base; nucleotides not matched to a gene: 4. The CDR3 loop spans 14 amino acids. The DNA for the CDR3 is TGCAGTGCTAGCCGACAGGGGAGGAACACTGAAGCTTTCTTT. Its translation: CSASRQGRNTEAFF.

Many counts were recorded for this clonotype. Germline is not matched at one junction end, which may reflect a read error. This sequence joins TRBV14 and TRBJ1-1; D call uncertain. Looked up from germline, CDR1 is SGHDN and CDR2 is FVKESK. The CDR3 is 12 amino acids. The DNA of the CDR3 is TGTGCCAGCAGCCAAGGGGGAGGGCTCCGCGACTTT. Residues: CASSQGGGLRDF.

This clonotype was observed a handful of times. The chain recombines TRBV9 with TRBJ2-7; unclear D gene. Germline loops: CDR1 SGDLS, CDR2 YYNGEE. The CDR3 spans 14 residues. V was shortened by 4 bases and J by 2 bases, with 13 bases between the two germline ends. The CDR3 is CASSTTADTYEQYF. The CDR3 DNA follows: TGTGCCAGCAGCACCACGGCCGATACCTACGAGCAGTACTTC.

This clonotype was found many times. The V call is TRBV9, the J call TRBJ1-1; D is unresolved. The CDR3 length is 13 residues. Germline CDR1 is SGDLS and CDR2 is YYNGEE. V was clipped by 0 bases and J by 6 bases, with 9 bases between them. The CDR3 DNA sequence: TGTGCCAGCAGCGTAGGCCTGGACGCTGAAGCTTTCTTT. Translating it yields CASSVGLDAEAFF.

J is TRBJ1-2 and V is TRBV7-9; 10 bases match TRBD1. Per the germline V gene, CDR1 is SEHNR and CDR2 is FQNEAQ (reference sequence). With V trimmed by 4 bases and J by 6 bases, 11 bases remained unmatched. CDR3 length: 16 residues. The CDR3 sequence is CASSSNQPGTGDGYTF. CDR3 in DNA: TGTGCCAGCAGCTCCAACCAACCCGGGACAGGGGATGGCTACACCTTC. Drawing the rest from reference TRBV7-9 and TRBJ1-2, the complete variable domain is DTGVSQNPRHKITKRGQNVTFRCDPISEHNRLYWYRQTLGQGPEFLTYFQNEAQLEKSRLLSDRFSAERPKGSFSTLEIQRTEQGDSAMYLCASSSNQPGTGDGYTFGSGTRLTVV.

This clonotype appeared many times. The V call is TRBV5-6, the J call TRBJ1-1; no clear D. The length of the CDR3 is 11 residues. Germline V gene data show CDR1 as SGHDT and CDR2 as YYEEEE. Trimming took 5 bases from V and 3 from J, leaving 5 bases between them. CDR3 protein: CASSTHTEAFF. Here the CDR3 DNA reads TGTGCCAGCAGTACCCACACTGAAGCTTTCTTT.

This clonotype occurred a few times. The V gene is TRBV29-1, the J gene TRBJ2-2; D gene unclear. Germline lookup yields CDR1 SQVTM and CDR2 ANQGSEA. The CDR3 is made up of 13 amino acids. Trimming removed 6 bases from V and 8 bases from J, with 16 bases in between. The CDR3, as DNA: TGCAGCGTCCTTGACCCCAGAATAGGGGAGCTGTTTTTT. Amino acids: CSVLDPRIGELFF.

In this sample, this clonotype turned up a few times. The rearrangement joins TRBV12-3 or TRBV12-4 to TRBJ1-5; weak D call: TRBD1 (6 bases). The CDR3 covers 15 residues. Trimming took off 6 bases at V and 3 bases at J, with 15 bases between the two ends. CDR3 DNA sequence: TGTGCCAGCAGCACGACAGGACAGATCAATCAGCCCCAGCATTTT. It specifies CASSTTGQINQPQHF.

The table lists this clonotype with a few counts. V usage is TRBV7-2 and J usage is TRBJ1-2; TRBD1 aligns across 8 bases. Losses at the gene ends were 3 bases for V and 5 bases for J; bases not matched to a gene: 8. The CDR3 covers 15 residues. Germline V gene data show CDR1 as SGHTA and CDR2 as FQGNSA. CDR3 residues: CASSFKTGVGYGYTF. The CDR3 DNA sequence: TGTGCCAGCAGCTTCAAGACAGGGGTTGGGTATGGCTACACCTTC.

In its sample, this clonotype was seen a few times. This chain joins TRBV5-1 and TRBJ1-1; TRBD1 is a possible D gene (5 bases). V lost 3 bases, J lost 3 bases, and 18 bases lay in between. Germline V CDR1 and CDR2: SGHRS, YFSETQ. This CDR3 comprises 16 residues. CDR3 bases: TGCGCCAGCAGCTCCCAGGGAGGAGTGTCGTACACTGAAGCTTTCTTT. This translates into CASSSQGGVSYTEAFF.

This clonotype was recorded many times. The genes are TRBV7-9 and TRBJ2-7; D gene uncertain. This CDR3 is 12 amino acids long. The V gene lost 2 bases and the J gene lost 5 bases, with 7 bases spanning the gap. Germline lookup yields CDR1 SEHNR and CDR2 FQNEAQ (reference sequence). CDR3 DNA: TGTGCCAGCAGCTTAAGGTTGGACGAGCAGTACTTC. Residues: CASSLRLDEQYF. The full variable domain, completed using reference TRBV7-9 and TRBJ2-7, is DTGVSQNPRHKITKRGQNVTFRCDPISEHNRLYWYRQTLGQGPEFLTYFQNEAQLEKSRLLSDRFSAERPKGSFSTLEIQRTEQGDSAMYLCASSLRLDEQYFGPGTRLTVT.

The rearrangement uses TRBV7-9 and TRBJ2-5; D gene unclear. Trimming took 6 bases from V and 2 from J, leaving 10 bases between them. CDR1 SEHNR and CDR2 FQNEAQ come from the germline V gene (reference sequence). The CDR3 sequence is 13 residues long. CDR3 in amino acids: CASRGWLQETQYF. The CDR3 bases are TGTGCCAGCAGGGGGTGGTTACAAGAGACCCAGTACTTC.

This clonotype has ten or more counts. The gene calls are TRBV19 and TRBJ1-5; 9 nucleotides align to TRBD1. V gave up 4 bases and J gave up 6 bases; unmatched junction bases: 13. This CDR3 spans 17 amino acids. Per the germline V gene, CDR1 is LNHDA and CDR2 is SQIVND (reference sequence). CDR3 loop: CASSTGGGTGLGQPQHF. The CDR3 nucleotides read TGTGCCAGTAGTACTGGAGGAGGGACAGGGTTGGGTCAGCCCCAGCATTTT.

In its sample, this clonotype was seen a few times. The V gene is TRBV12-3 or TRBV12-4, the J gene TRBJ1-5, with TRBD1 identical over 8 bases. The CDR3 covers 14 residues. V gave up 6 bases and J gave up 5 bases; unmatched junction bases: 6. The CDR3 is CASRAGTGHQPQHF. CDR3 in DNA: TGTGCCAGCAGGGCCGGGACAGGACATCAGCCCCAGCATTTT.